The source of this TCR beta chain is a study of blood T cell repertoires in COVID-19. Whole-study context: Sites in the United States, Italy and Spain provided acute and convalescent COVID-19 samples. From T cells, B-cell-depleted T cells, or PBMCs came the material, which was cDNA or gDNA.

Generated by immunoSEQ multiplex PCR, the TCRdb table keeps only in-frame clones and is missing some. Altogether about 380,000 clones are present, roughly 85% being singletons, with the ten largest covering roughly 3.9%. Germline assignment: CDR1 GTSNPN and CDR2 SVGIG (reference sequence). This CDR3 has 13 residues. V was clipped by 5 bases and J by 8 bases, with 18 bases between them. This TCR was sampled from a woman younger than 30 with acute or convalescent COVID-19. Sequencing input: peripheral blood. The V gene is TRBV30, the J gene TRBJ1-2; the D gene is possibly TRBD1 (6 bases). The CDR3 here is CAWGRGGNDGYTF. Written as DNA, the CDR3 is TGTGCCTGGGGGAGGGGGGGAAACGACGGCTACACCTTC.